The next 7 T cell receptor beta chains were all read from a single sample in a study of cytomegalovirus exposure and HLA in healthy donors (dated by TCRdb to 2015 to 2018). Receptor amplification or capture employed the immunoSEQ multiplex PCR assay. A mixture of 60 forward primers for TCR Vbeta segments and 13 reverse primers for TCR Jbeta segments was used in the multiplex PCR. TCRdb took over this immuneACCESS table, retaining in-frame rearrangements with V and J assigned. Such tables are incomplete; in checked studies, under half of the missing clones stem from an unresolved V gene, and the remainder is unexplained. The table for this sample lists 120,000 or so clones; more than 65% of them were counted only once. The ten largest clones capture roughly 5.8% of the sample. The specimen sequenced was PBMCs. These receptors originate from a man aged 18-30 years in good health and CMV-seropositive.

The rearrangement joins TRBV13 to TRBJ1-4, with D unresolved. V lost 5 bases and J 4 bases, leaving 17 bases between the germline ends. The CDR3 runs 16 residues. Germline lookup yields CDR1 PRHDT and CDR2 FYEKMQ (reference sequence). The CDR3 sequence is CASSLRDAGINEKLFF. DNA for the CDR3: TGTGCCAGCAGCCTGAGGGATGCGGGTATTAATGAAAAACTGTTTTTT. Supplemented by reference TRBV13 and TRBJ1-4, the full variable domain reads AAGVIQSPRHLIKEKRETATLKCYPIPRHDTVYWYQQGPGQDPQFLISFYEKMQSDKGSIPDRFSAQQFSDYHSELNMSSLELGDSALYFCASSLRDAGINEKLFFGSGTQLSVL.

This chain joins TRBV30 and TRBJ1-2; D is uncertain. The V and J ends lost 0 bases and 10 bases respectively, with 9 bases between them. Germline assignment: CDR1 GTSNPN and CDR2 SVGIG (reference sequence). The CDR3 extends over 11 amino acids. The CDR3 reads CAWSVLGYYTF. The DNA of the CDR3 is TGTGCCTGGAGTGTACTAGGCTACTACACCTTC.

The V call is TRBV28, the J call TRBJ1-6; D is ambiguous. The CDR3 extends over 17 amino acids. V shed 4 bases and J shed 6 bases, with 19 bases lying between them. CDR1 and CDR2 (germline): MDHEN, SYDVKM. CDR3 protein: CASSYSRLGEGNSPLHF. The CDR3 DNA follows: TGTGCCAGCAGTTATTCACGGCTGGGCGAGGGTAATTCACCCCTCCACTTT.

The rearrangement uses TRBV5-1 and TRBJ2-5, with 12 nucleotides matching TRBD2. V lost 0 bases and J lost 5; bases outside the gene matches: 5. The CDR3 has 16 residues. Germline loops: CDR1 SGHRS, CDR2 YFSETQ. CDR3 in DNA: TGCGCCAGCAGCTTGGAACTAGCGGGAGGTGGGGAGACCCAGTACTTC. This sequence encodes CASSLELAGGGETQYF.

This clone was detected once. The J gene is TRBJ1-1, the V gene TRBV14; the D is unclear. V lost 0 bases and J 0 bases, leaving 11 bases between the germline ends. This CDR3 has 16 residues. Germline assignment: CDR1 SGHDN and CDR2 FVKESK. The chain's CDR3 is CASSQDREYMNTEAFF. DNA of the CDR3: TGTGCCAGCAGCCAAGATCGGGAATACATGAACACTGAAGCTTTCTTT.

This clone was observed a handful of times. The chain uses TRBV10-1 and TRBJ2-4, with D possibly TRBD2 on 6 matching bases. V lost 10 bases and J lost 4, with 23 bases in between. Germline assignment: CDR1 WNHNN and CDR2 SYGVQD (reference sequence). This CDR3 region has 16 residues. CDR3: CATEAGRTWRKNIQYF. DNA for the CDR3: TGCGCCACTGAAGCGGGCCGGACTTGGAGGAAAAACATTCAGTACTTC.

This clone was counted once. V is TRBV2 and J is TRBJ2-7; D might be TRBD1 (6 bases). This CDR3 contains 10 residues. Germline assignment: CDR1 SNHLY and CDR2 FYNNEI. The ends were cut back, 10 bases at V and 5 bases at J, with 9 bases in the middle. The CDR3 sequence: CAKQGNEQYF. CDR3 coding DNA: TGTGCCAAACAGGGAAACGAGCAGTACTTC.